Presented here are 32 T cell receptor beta chains from one specimen sequenced in a study of shared clonotypes between healthy human individuals. CD45RO-negative, CCR7-selected cells formed the naive CD8 fraction, which excluded terminally differentiated effector memory CD45RA+ cells. Measured with immunoSEQ multiplex PCR; TCRdb has only the in-frame clones, and not every one. The sample yields more than 500,000 clones, around 95% seen once. Sequenced material: naive CD8+ T cells sorted from blood. The receptor source for this set is a woman aged 25 to 39 in good health.

The chain recombines TRBV4-1 with TRBJ2-7, with D possibly called TRBD1 or TRBD2 (5 bases each). Trimming shortened V by 1 base and J by 7 bases, and 14 bases separated the two germline ends. This CDR3 is built from 14 residues. Germline-derived CDR1 and CDR2 are MGHRA and YSYEKL. CDR3 residues: CASSQAGGWGEQYF. DNA of the CDR3: TGCGCCAGCAGCCAAGCGGGCGGGTGGGGGGAGCAGTACTTC.

The chain joins TRBV25-1 to TRBJ2-7, with 9 bases identical to TRBD2. Germline V gene data show CDR1 as MGHDK and CDR2 as SYGVNS. The CDR3 covers 16 residues. Germline trimming cut 6 bases from V and 0 bases from J; bases unmatched to any gene: 9. CDR3 amino acids: CASRLSLAGVSYEQYF. The CDR3 bases are TGTGCCAGCAGGCTATCACTAGCGGGTGTCTCCTACGAGCAGTACTTC.

The chain recombines TRBV5-5 with TRBJ2-1; 9 bases agree with TRBD2. V lost 1 base to trimming and J lost 2 bases; unmatched junction nucleotides: 1. CDR1 and CDR2 from the germline V gene are SGHKS and YYEKEE (reference sequence). This CDR3 region has 15 residues. The CDR3 DNA reads as TGTGCCAGCAGCTTGATAGCGGGAGCCTACAATGAGCAGTTCTTC. Translation gives CASSLIAGAYNEQFF.

This chain links TRBV5-6 with TRBJ1-5; TRBD1 matches 8 bases. V gave up 4 bases and J gave up 4 bases; unmatched junction bases: 10. This CDR3 is built from 16 residues. CDR1 and CDR2 from the germline V gene are SGHDT and YYEEEE. Written as DNA, the CDR3 is TGTGCCAGCAGCCCGGGAGGGACAGGAGGGAATCAGCCCCAGCATTTT. The encoded protein is CASSPGGTGGNQPQHF.

The genes are TRBV27 and TRBJ2-1; 9 bases align to TRBD1. Germline V gene sequence: CDR1 MNHEY, CDR2 SMNVEV (reference sequence). V lost 1 base to trimming and J lost 10 bases; unmatched junction nucleotides: 11. The length of the CDR3 is 16 residues. The CDR3 is CASSLWTGVGEGEQFF. In nucleotides, the CDR3 is TGTGCCAGCAGTTTATGGACAGGGGTGGGCGAGGGGGAGCAGTTCTTC.

A single count supports this clone. The chain recombines TRBV15 with TRBJ2-3, with 12 positions matching TRBD1. Trimming at V came to 0 bases and at J to 0 bases, leaving 13 bases not matched to a gene. Germline V CDR1 and CDR2: LNHNV, YYDKDF (reference sequence). There are 21 residues in the CDR3. The CDR3 loop reads CATSREIPGDRGQESTDTQYF. CDR3 in DNA: TGTGCCACCAGCAGAGAAATCCCGGGGGACAGGGGGCAGGAAAGCACAGATACGCAGTATTTT.

The chain links TRBV29-1 to TRBJ2-2; D not resolved. The CDR3 consists of 12 residues. Per germline, CDR1 SQVTM and CDR2 ANQGSEA. Trimming left V 6 bases short and J 7 bases short, with 12 bases between. This CDR3 reads CSVRDNLGELFF. In DNA form, the CDR3 reads TGCAGCGTGAGAGACAATCTCGGGGAGCTGTTTTTT.

V usage is TRBV10-2 and J usage is TRBJ2-7, with 10 bases that match TRBD1. This CDR3 has 13 residues. Germline CDR1 WSHSY, CDR2 SAAADI. Germline trimming cut 4 bases from V and 5 bases from J; bases unmatched to any gene: 2. CDR3 nucleotide sequence: TGCGCCAGCAGTGGGGACAGGGGCCACGAGCAGTACTTC. This encodes CASSGDRGHEQYF.

The gene calls are TRBV4-1 and TRBJ2-5; 9 bases agree with TRBD2. Unmatched junction bases numbered 8, after V lost 4 bases and J lost 2 bases. This CDR3 contains 16 residues. Germline V gives CDR1 MGHRA, CDR2 YSYEKL. The chain's CDR3 is CASSPGTSSLQETQYF. CDR3 bases: TGCGCCAGCAGCCCCGGGACTAGCTCTTTGCAAGAGACCCAGTACTTC.

This chain links TRBV28 with TRBJ2-1; TRBD2 matches at 10 bases. Per the germline V gene, CDR1 is MDHEN and CDR2 is SYDVKM. The CDR3 runs to 17 residues. Trimming cost V 2 bases and J 4 bases; bases outside gene matches: 8. CDR3 loop: CASSLMASGSEYNEQFF. The CDR3 nucleotides read TGTGCCAGCAGTTTAATGGCTAGCGGGAGTGAATACAATGAGCAGTTCTTC.

A few counts support this clone. The chain recombines TRBV10-1 with TRBJ2-2; no clear D. The V gene lost 11 bases and the J gene lost 5 bases, with 3 bases spanning the gap. Germline CDR1 is WNHNN and CDR2 is SYGVQD (reference sequence). CDR3 length: 9 residues. The CDR3 DNA follows: TGCGCCTCGACCGGGGAGCTGTTTTTT. Protein sequence: CASTGELFF.

J is TRBJ2-2 and V is TRBV19; D assignment may be TRBD1 or TRBD2 (6 bases each). Germline CDR1 is LNHDA and CDR2 is SQIVND (reference sequence). This CDR3 has 17 amino acids. V was cut by 3 bases and J by 7 bases, with 21 bases left in between. The CDR3: CASSIMPGGGTDGELFF. The CDR3 DNA sequence: TGTGCCAGTAGTATTATGCCCGGAGGGGGGACCGACGGGGAGCTGTTTTTT. The complete variable domain, with remaining parts taken from reference TRBV19 and TRBJ2-2, reads DGGITQSPKYLFRKEGQNVTLSCEQNLNHDAMYWYRQDPGQGLRLIYYSQIVNDFQKGDIAEGYSVSREKKESFPLTVTSAQKNPTAFYLCASSIMPGGGTDGELFFGEGSRLTVL.

This sequence joins TRBV19 and TRBJ2-7, with D unclear. V lost 4 bases and J 0 bases, leaving 10 bases between the germline ends. The CDR3 length is 14 residues. Germline-derived CDR1 and CDR2 are LNHDA and SQIVND (reference sequence). The CDR3 is CASSTSDTSYEQYF. The CDR3 DNA is TGTGCCAGTAGTACCTCCGACACCTCCTACGAGCAGTACTTC.

The chain employs TRBV13 and TRBJ2-7, with 10 bases lining up with TRBD1. CDR3 length: 14 residues. The V gene's germline CDR1 is PRHDT and CDR2 FYEKMQ (reference sequence). V lost 4 bases, J lost 5 bases, and 5 bases stayed unmatched. CDR3 in amino acids: CASSWDRGVHEQYF. CDR3 sequence (DNA): TGTGCCAGCAGCTGGGACAGGGGAGTACACGAGCAGTACTTC.

V usage is TRBV27 and J usage is TRBJ2-3, with D possibly matching TRBD2 (5 bases). The germline V and J ends were trimmed by 4 bases and 2 bases, with 16 bases remaining between them. The CDR3 has 16 amino acids. CDR1 is MNHEY, CDR2 SMNVEV, per germline (reference sequence). CDR3 nucleotides: TGTGCCAGCAGTTCACTCGGGATGATGGACACAGATACGCAGTATTTT. Residues: CASSSLGMMDTDTQYF.

This clone was observed a single time. The chain carries TRBV6-1 and TRBJ2-5; D is possibly TRBD1 or TRBD2 (6 bases each). CDR1 and CDR2 from the germline V gene are MNHNS and SASEGT. V was clipped by 6 bases and J by 4 bases, with 15 bases between them. The CDR3 is 14 residues long. As DNA, the CDR3 is TGTGCCAGCAGGGGGGGCAGGGGACTAGAGACCCAGTACTTC. This translates into CASRGGRGLETQYF.

This chain joins TRBV11-2 and TRBJ2-7, with 8 bases matching TRBD2. This CDR3 has 15 residues. CDR1 is SGHAT and CDR2 is FQNNGV in the germline V gene. The V and J ends lost 5 bases and 1 base, in that order; junction bases with no gene match: 7. The CDR3 DNA follows: TGTGCCAGCAGCCCTCGGGAGGGGGGATCCTACGAGCAGTACTTC. Translated: CASSPREGGSYEQYF. The full variable domain, its missing parts supplied by reference TRBV11-2 and TRBJ2-7, is EAGVAQSPRYKIIEKRQSVAFWCNPISGHATLYWYQQILGQGPKLLIQFQNNGVVDDSQLPKDRFSAERLKGVDSTLKIQPAKLEDSAVYLCASSPREGGSYEQYFGPGTRLTVT.

The genes are TRBV4-1 and TRBJ2-3; 11 bases line up with TRBD2. Unmatched junction bases numbered 6, after V lost 6 bases and J lost 4 bases. CDR1 MGHRA and CDR2 YSYEKL come from the germline V gene. This CDR3 has 15 residues. Here the CDR3 DNA reads TGCGCCAGCAGTTTACTAGCGGGAGTCGCAGATACGCAGTATTTT. It codes for CASSLLAGVADTQYF.

J is TRBJ2-1 and V is TRBV4-2; 10 nucleotides match TRBD2. Per germline, CDR1 LGHNA and CDR2 YNFKEQ. The length of the CDR3 is 16 residues. With V trimmed by 0 bases and J by 5 bases, 4 bases remained unmatched. The CDR3 DNA follows: TGTGCCAGCAGCCAAGAGGCCCTAGCGGGGGACAATGAGCAGTTCTTC. Translation gives CASSQEALAGDNEQFF.

The chain has TRBV9 and TRBJ2-7; 9 nucleotides align to TRBD1. The CDR3 is made up of 17 amino acids. The V gene end was trimmed by 3 bases and the J gene end by 3 bases; junction bases not matched to a gene: 13. From germline, CDR1 is SGDLS and CDR2 YYNGEE. The CDR3 coding sequence is TGTGCCAGCAGCGGCTCCTCAACGGGACAGGGCTACTACGAGCAGTACTTC. It is translated as CASSGSSTGQGYYEQYF. The full variable domain, in which reference TRBV9 and TRBJ2-7 provide the parts outside the CDR3, is DSGVTQTPKHLITATGQRVTLRCSPRSGDLSVYWYQQSLDQGLQFLIQYYNGEERAKGNILERFSAQQFPDLHSELNLSSLELGDSALYFCASSGSSTGQGYYEQYFGPGTRLTVT.

CDR3 sequence (DNA): TGTGCCACCAGCAGAGTGCGGGAGGGCCCCTACGAGCAGTACTTC. Amino acid sequence: CATSRVREGPYEQYF. V and J are TRBV15 and TRBJ2-7, with 9 nucleotides matching TRBD2. V shed 1 base and J 2 bases; nucleotides not matched to a gene: 3. The CDR3 loop spans 15 amino acids. Germline V lookup: CDR1 LNHNV, CDR2 YYDKDF (reference sequence).

The rearrangement links TRBV10-2 to TRBJ2-7; D is undetermined. V lost 3 bases and J 0 bases, leaving 6 bases between the germline ends. The length of the CDR3 is 13 residues. Germline assignment: CDR1 WSHSY and CDR2 SAAADI. The chain's CDR3 is CASSESTSYEQYF. CDR3 in DNA: TGCGCCAGCAGTGAAAGCACCTCCTACGAGCAGTACTTC.

The chain combines TRBV29-1 with TRBJ1-1; 12 bases align to TRBD1. V lost 6 bases and J lost 4; bases outside the gene matches: 6. CDR3 size: 14 residues. Germline V gives CDR1 SQVTM, CDR2 ANQGSEA. The CDR3 DNA is TGCAGCGTAGAACCGGGACAGGGGGCCACTGAAGCTTTCTTT. As protein: CSVEPGQGATEAFF.

The chain uses TRBV6-1 and TRBJ1-5, with D perhaps TRBD1 (6 bases). Deletions cut 2 bases from V and 3 bases from J, with 14 bases between. The germline V gene encodes CDR1 MNHNS and CDR2 SASEGT. There are 16 residues in the CDR3. CDR3 region: CASSEFRGGNNQPQHF. The CDR3 DNA follows: TGTGCCAGCAGTGAATTTAGGGGGGGTAACAATCAGCCCCAGCATTTT.

The chain uses TRBV5-6 and TRBJ2-3, with 10 bases lining up with TRBD2. Germline values: CDR1 SGHDT, CDR2 YYEEEE. This CDR3 contains 14 residues. Trimming took 4 bases from V and 3 from J; bases not matched to a gene: 2. The CDR3 loop reads CASSRSGRTDTQYF. The DNA for the CDR3 is TGTGCCAGCAGCCGTAGCGGGAGGACAGATACGCAGTATTTT.

V usage is TRBV9 and J usage is TRBJ1-3; D gene uncertain. CDR1 is SGDLS, CDR2 YYNGEE, per germline. Trimming stripped 4 bases from V and 1 base from J, with 9 bases between. The CDR3 sequence is 14 residues long. The CDR3 region has the DNA TGTGCCAGCAGCTCCAGCTTGTCTGGAAACACCATATATTTT. Its translation is CASSSSLSGNTIYF.

This chain joins TRBV9 and TRBJ2-7; 9 bases agree with TRBD2. The CDR3 is made up of 13 amino acids. J lost 6 bases, V lost 1 base, and 2 bases had no gene match. CDR1 SGDLS and CDR2 YYNGEE come from the germline V gene. CDR3: CASSVSSGGEQYF. CDR3 coding DNA: TGTGCCAGCAGCGTAAGTAGCGGGGGCGAGCAGTACTTC.

The V and J genes are TRBV27 and TRBJ2-2; TRBD2 matches at 7 bases. This CDR3 contains 15 residues. V was pared by 3 bases and J by 5 bases, with 6 bases of the junction left unmatched. Germline V gene lookup returns CDR1 MNHEY and CDR2 SMNVEV (reference sequence). CDR3 region: CASSFSSGGTGELFF. In nucleotides, the CDR3 is TGTGCCAGCAGTTTCTCATCGGGAGGTACCGGGGAGCTGTTTTTT.

The genes are TRBV7-8 and TRBJ2-7; D not resolved. The length of the CDR3 is 14 residues. Germline V gene lookup returns CDR1 SGHVS and CDR2 FQNEAQ. The V and J ends lost 6 bases and 3 bases respectively, with 15 bases between them. The DNA of the CDR3 is TGTGCCAGCAGTTCGGACGGAAACATCTACGAGCAGTACTTC. This translates into CASSSDGNIYEQYF. Complete variable domain (other parts from reference TRBV7-8 and TRBJ2-7): GAGVSQSPRYKVAKRGQDVALRCDPISGHVSLFWYQQALGQGPEFLTYFQNEAQLDKSGLPSDRFFAERPEGSVSTLKIQRTQQEDSAVYLCASSSDGNIYEQYFGPGTRLTVT.

The chain carries TRBV15 and TRBJ1-4; weak D call: TRBD1 (6 bases). The CDR3 spans 18 residues. V dropped 1 base and J dropped 8 bases, with 23 bases sitting between them. Germline V gives CDR1 LNHNV, CDR2 YYDKDF (reference sequence). In nucleotides, the CDR3 is TGTGCCACCAGCAGAGGGCCGGGCACCTCACAGGGTACGGAAAAACTGTTTTTT. Protein product: CATSRGPGTSQGTEKLFF.

V usage is TRBV6-5 and J usage is TRBJ2-3; a possible D gene is TRBD2 (5 bases). The CDR3 runs 11 residues. Germline V gives CDR1 MNHEY, CDR2 SVGAGI. The V end lost 6 bases, the J end lost 6 bases, and 7 bases lay between the germline ends. CDR3 loop: CASSRGDTQYF. CDR3 bases: TGTGCCAGCAGCCGCGGGGATACGCAGTATTTT.

CDR3 bases: TGTGCCAGCAGCGAGGCCGGGACAGGAGGAGAAAAACTGTTTTTT. This encodes CASSEAGTGGEKLFF. This chain joins TRBV13 and TRBJ1-4; TRBD1 matches at 8 bases. Germline V lookup: CDR1 PRHDT, CDR2 FYEKMQ (reference sequence). Trimming took 5 bases from V and 8 from J; bases not matched to a gene: 10. CDR3 length equals 15 residues.